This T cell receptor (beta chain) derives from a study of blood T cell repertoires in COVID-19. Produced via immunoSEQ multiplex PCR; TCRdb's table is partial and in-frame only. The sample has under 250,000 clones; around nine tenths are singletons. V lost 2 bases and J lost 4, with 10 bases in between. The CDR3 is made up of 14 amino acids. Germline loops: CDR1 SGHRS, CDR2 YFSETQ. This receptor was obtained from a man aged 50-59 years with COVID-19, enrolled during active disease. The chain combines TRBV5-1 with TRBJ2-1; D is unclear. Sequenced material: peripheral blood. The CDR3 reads CASSFQAQYNEQFF. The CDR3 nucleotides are TGCGCCAGCAGCTTTCAGGCGCAGTACAATGAGCAGTTCTTC.